This T cell receptor (beta chain) emerged from a study of blood T cell repertoires in COVID-19. Per germline, CDR1 MNHEY and CDR2 SVGAGI. Trimming shortened V by 3 bases and J by 1 base, and 13 bases separated the two germline ends. This CDR3 contains 16 residues. This table comes from immunoSEQ multiplex PCR, and its TCRdb copy is limited to in-frame clones, with some not included. The table records some 130,000 clones, over 85% of them present only once. This clone occurred a few times. The receptor's source is a man in his fifties or sixties with active COVID-19. The rearrangement links TRBV6-5 to TRBJ1-5; D may be TRBD1 (5 bases). The sample taken for sequencing was peripheral blood. CDR3 residues: CASSYPGGASNQPQHF. DNA for the CDR3: TGTGCCAGCAGTTATCCCGGCGGGGCGAGCAATCAGCCCCAGCATTTT.